A single sample gave rise to the 14 T cell receptor beta chains below, sequenced in a study of blood T cell repertoires in COVID-19. Assay: immunoSEQ multiplex PCR; the TCRdb copy retains only in-frame clones and omits some. This table has about 250,000 clones, 70% to 90% appearing once. Sequencing was carried out using peripheral blood. The source of these receptors is a woman aged 35 to 49 who had recovered from COVID-19.

This chain links TRBV19 with TRBJ2-7; 10 bases map to TRBD1. The CDR3 extends over 15 amino acids. CDR1 and CDR2 from the germline V gene are LNHDA and SQIVND (reference sequence). With 6 bases clipped from V and 4 bases from J, the junction kept 9 bases outside the gene matches. The CDR3, as DNA: TGTGCCAGTAGCCGGGAAGGACAGGGGGTATACGAGCAGTACTTC. The encoded protein is CASSREGQGVYEQYF.

The V and J genes are TRBV4-3 and TRBJ1-2; TRBD1 is a possible D gene (5 bases). This CDR3 contains 17 residues. The germline gives CDR1 LGHNA, CDR2 YSLEER. V was clipped by 0 bases and J by 6 bases, with 20 bases between them. The CDR3 coding sequence is TGCGCCAGCAGCCAAGATATATTTGTCGGGGCGGGGGATGGCTACACCTTC. Translated: CASSQDIFVGAGDGYTF.

This clone was seen a handful of times. This chain joins TRBV2 and TRBJ2-2; D is uncertain. Germline CDR1 reads SNHLY; CDR2 reads FYNNEI. CDR3 length: 12 residues. Trimming cost V 6 bases and J 2 bases, with 4 bases left between them. In DNA, the CDR3 is TGTGCCAGCAGGACTAACACCGGGGAGCTGTTTTTT. Translation: CASRTNTGELFF.

The J gene is TRBJ2-2, the V gene TRBV19, with 7 bases fitting TRBD1. Trimming at V came to 5 bases and at J to 0 bases, leaving 6 bases not matched to a gene. This CDR3 has 16 residues. Germline V gene lookup returns CDR1 LNHDA and CDR2 SQIVND (reference sequence). In nucleotides, the CDR3 is TGTGCCAGTAGTCTTTGGGACAGCGCGAACACCGGGGAGCTGTTTTTT. Translation gives CASSLWDSANTGELFF.

The rearrangement links TRBV5-6 to TRBJ1-1; no clear D gene. Germline V lookup: CDR1 SGHDT, CDR2 YYEEEE. Trimming removed 0 bases from V and 2 bases from J, with 8 bases in between. This CDR3 has 14 residues. Here the CDR3 DNA reads TGTGCCAGCAGCTTGGTAAGCCAAAACACTGAAGCTTTCTTT. Protein: CASSLVSQNTEAFF.

This clone was seen more than once but under ten times. This chain connects TRBV7-9 to TRBJ1-5, with 10 bases that match TRBD1. After removal of 4 bases from V and 4 bases from J, the junction contained 1 base not matched to a gene. Germline V CDR1 and CDR2: SEHNR, FQNEAQ (reference sequence). The CDR3 extends over 14 amino acids. DNA for the CDR3: TGTGCCAGCAGCTCGGGACAGGGGAATCAGCCCCAGCATTTT. It is translated as CASSSGQGNQPQHF.

The chain couples TRBV11-3 to TRBJ2-5, with no clear D. Germline values: CDR1 SGHNT, CDR2 YENEEA. The CDR3 extends over 14 amino acids. Trimming took off 5 bases at V and 5 bases at J, with 15 bases between the two ends. Here the CDR3 reads CASSHSPIGETQYF. CDR3 nucleotides: TGTGCCAGCAGCCACTCGCCGATCGGGGAGACCCAGTACTTC.

In its sample, this clone was seen a few times. This chain connects TRBV11-3 to TRBJ1-1; TRBD1 matches at 9 bases. Trimming at V came to 4 bases and at J to 0 bases, leaving 18 bases not matched to a gene. CDR1 and CDR2 from the germline V gene are SGHNT and YENEEA. The CDR3 contains 20 residues. The CDR3 sequence: CASSWGDRVRVSPMNTEAFF. Written as DNA, the CDR3 is TGTGCCAGCAGCTGGGGGGACAGGGTCCGAGTTTCTCCTATGAACACTGAAGCTTTCTTT.

V gene TRBV18 combines with J gene TRBJ1-6; possibly TRBD1 for D (5 bases). The CDR3 extends over 15 amino acids. V was cut by 5 bases and J by 7 bases, with 15 bases left in between. Germline loops: CDR1 KGHSH, CDR2 LQKENI. CDR3 region: CASSDVKGYNSPLHF. CDR3 nucleotides: TGTGCCAGCTCAGACGTTAAGGGGTACAATTCACCCCTCCACTTT.

About this clone: This specimen includes other DNA sequences encoding the same CDR3. The chain has TRBV19 and TRBJ2-7; TRBD1 aligns across 9 bases. CDR3 length: 14 residues. V lost 4 bases, J lost 2 bases, and 3 bases stayed unmatched. In germline, CDR1 is LNHDA, CDR2 SQIVND (reference sequence). The CDR3 bases are TGTGCCAGTAGTACCAGACAGGGGGCCTACGAGCAGTACTTC. It encodes CASSTRQGAYEQYF.

This clone occurred a few times. The same CDR3 is also encoded by other DNA sequences in this sample. This sequence joins TRBV4-2 and TRBJ2-5, with TRBD1 identical over 8 bases. V was pared by 4 bases and J by 0 bases, with 4 bases of the junction left unmatched. Germline V gives CDR1 LGHNA, CDR2 YNFKEQ. CDR3 size: 15 residues. CDR3 nucleotides: TGTGCCAGCAGCCGGTCGGACAGGGACCAAGAGACCCAGTACTTC. Translating it yields CASSRSDRDQETQYF.

The chain employs TRBV18 and TRBJ2-3; TRBD1 matches at 9 bases. The CDR3 is 15 amino acids. Germline V lookup: CDR1 KGHSH, CDR2 LQKENI. V was clipped by 3 bases and J by 1 base; unmatched bases: 2. This CDR3 reads CASSPGTGRTDTQYF. In DNA, the CDR3 is TGTGCCAGCTCACCTGGGACAGGGCGCACAGATACGCAGTATTTT.

The chain couples TRBV9 to TRBJ2-1; TRBD1 agrees at 9 bases. The CDR3 covers 13 residues. Trimming cost V 0 bases and J 13 bases; bases outside gene matches: 5. The V gene's germline CDR1 is SGDLS and CDR2 YYNGEE. The CDR3 loop is CASSVEGQGLQFF. CDR3 coding DNA: TGTGCCAGCAGCGTAGAGGGACAGGGACTACAGTTCTTC.

The chain uses TRBV28 and TRBJ1-2; TRBD1 might be the D (5 bases). The CDR3 totals 12 residues. V was clipped by 7 bases and J by 8 bases, with 14 bases between them. Germline V gene lookup returns CDR1 MDHEN and CDR2 SYDVKM. The CDR3 nucleotides are TGTGCCAGCACCGATGGGGGGTTCGGCTACACCTTC. As protein: CASTDGGFGYTF.